This paragraph covers one T cell receptor beta chain sequence. Enrollment of patients from Seattle took place during active infection, with longitudinal follow-up. These data come from a study of blood T cell repertoires in COVID-19. Study-wide context: Donors in the United States, Italy and Spain gave samples during acute or convalescent COVID-19. T cells, B-cell-depleted T cells, or PBMCs provided the cDNA or gDNA that served as material.

CDR1 and CDR2 from the germline V gene are SGHTS and YDEGEE. The CDR3 extends over 17 amino acids. Trimming at V came to 4 bases and at J to 3 bases, leaving 7 bases not matched to a gene. In the authors' methods: Reference gene primer amplification in the assay estimated nucleated cell counts. The data were produced by immunoSEQ multiplex PCR, yet TCRdb's version contains in-frame clones alone and is incomplete. Clone size and V and J calls were adopted from that table, with D and trimming inferred from the DNA. The sample lists about 310,000 clones; roughly 90% were seen once. This chain uses TRBV5-8 with TRBJ2-2, with 12 bases fitting TRBD1. Sequencing used peripheral blood. The receptor's source is a woman younger than 45 with COVID-19, enrolled during active disease. Here the CDR3 DNA reads TGTGCCAGCAGCCCGATTAGGGACAGGGGGCACACCGGGGAGCTGTTTTTT. Its protein product is CASSPIRDRGHTGELFF.